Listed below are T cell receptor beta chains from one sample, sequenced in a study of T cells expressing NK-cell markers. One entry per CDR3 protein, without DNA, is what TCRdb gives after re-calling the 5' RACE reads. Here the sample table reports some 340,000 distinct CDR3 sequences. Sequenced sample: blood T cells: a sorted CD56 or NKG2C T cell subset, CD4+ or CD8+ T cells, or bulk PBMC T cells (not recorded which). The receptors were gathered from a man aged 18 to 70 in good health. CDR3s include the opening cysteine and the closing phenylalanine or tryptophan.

cdr3_aa: CASSRQGRGYEQYF
j_call: TRBJ2-7
v_call: TRBV21-1

cdr3_aa: CASGSTGRTGELFF
j_call: TRBJ2-2
v_call: TRBV2

cdr3_aa: CASSLAGVGTRGTDTQYF
j_call: TRBJ2-3
v_call: TRBV5-1

cdr3_aa: CASSLWLGQGNSGANVLTF
j_call: TRBJ2-6
v_call: TRBV7-3

cdr3_aa: CASSLDRNTIYF
j_call: TRBJ1-3
v_call: TRBV7-9

cdr3_aa: CASSTFTGEAFF
j_call: TRBJ1-1
v_call: TRBV19

cdr3_aa: CATSLQGEGTQYF
j_call: TRBJ2-5
v_call: TRBV15

cdr3_aa: CASSLVATRSQETQYF
j_call: TRBJ2-5
v_call: TRBV5-1

cdr3_aa: CASSYGSSGANVLTF
j_call: TRBJ2-6
v_call: TRBV6-5

cdr3_aa: CASRNYNEQFF
j_call: TRBJ2-1
v_call: TRBV7-2

cdr3_aa: CASSYQSSVARDTQYF
j_call: TRBJ2-3
v_call: TRBV7-2

cdr3_aa: CASSTGRTGELFF
j_call: TRBJ2-2
v_call: TRBV6-1

cdr3_aa: CASRGMNTEAFF
j_call: TRBJ1-1
v_call: TRBV6-5

cdr3_aa: CSARPLAGVQQYF
j_call: TRBJ2-7
v_call: TRBV20-1

cdr3_aa: CASSNRGRGRLTDTQYF
j_call: TRBJ2-3
v_call: TRBV7-2

cdr3_aa: CGSSTGGNTDTQYF
j_call: TRBJ2-3
v_call: TRBV7-8

cdr3_aa: CASSKNGGEFYEQYF
j_call: TRBJ2-7
v_call: TRBV21-1

cdr3_aa: CAWSVGFQGRQPQHF
j_call: TRBJ1-5
v_call: TRBV30

cdr3_aa: CASSGLTSNQPQHF
j_call: TRBJ1-5
v_call: TRBV4-2

cdr3_aa: CASSTTGGVYEQYF
j_call: TRBJ2-7
v_call: TRBV3-1

cdr3_aa: CASSYSWGAGNTGELFF
j_call: TRBJ2-2
v_call: TRBV6-5

cdr3_aa: CASSLVSASYEQFF
j_call: TRBJ2-1
v_call: TRBV5-1

cdr3_aa: CASSSGGTGEETQYF
j_call: TRBJ2-5
v_call: TRBV7-7